These 11 T cell receptor beta chains were all obtained from the same sample, sequenced in a study of T cell responses to AZD1222 COVID-19 vaccine (dated by TCRdb to about 2021). The library was made by the immunoSEQ multiplex PCR assay. The immuneACCESS repertoire file appears here via TCRdb, limited to in-frame rearrangements. These files lack a portion of the clones; in checked studies, under half of the deficit traces to unresolved V genes, and the cause of the others is not known. This sample holds more than 95,000 clones; about 90% were observed only once. Roughly 1.6% of the sample comes from the top ten. What this sample's time point label stands for: baseline before first vaccination. Sequencing was performed on peripheral blood, taken on day 0 of AZD1222 vaccination. The receptors stem from an adult in good health.

The CDR3: CASISSYEQYF. The CDR3 bases are TGTGCCAGCATTAGCTCCTACGAGCAGTACTTC. The genes are TRBV2 and TRBJ2-7; D is unclear. The CDR3 contains 11 residues. V lost 7 bases to trimming and J lost 0 bases, with 4 bases between them. Germline CDR1 and CDR2: SNHLY and FYNNEI.

Only a few counts were recorded for this clone. The rearrangement links TRBV12-3 or TRBV12-4 to TRBJ1-1, with D possibly matching TRBD1 (6 bases). Trimming removed 5 bases from V and 4 bases from J, with 11 bases in between. This CDR3 region has 13 residues. CDR3 in amino acids: CASSLQGSTEAFF. CDR3 nucleotides: TGTGCCAGCAGTCTACAGGGTTCCACTGAAGCTTTCTTT.

V and J are TRBV29-1 and TRBJ1-2, with 12 positions matching TRBD1. V shed 8 bases and J 6 bases; nucleotides not matched to a gene: 13. This CDR3 region has 15 residues. Germline V gene sequence: CDR1 SQVTM, CDR2 ANQGSEA. The CDR3 loop is CSPRDRGRLKDGYTF. DNA of the CDR3: TGCAGCCCCAGGGACAGGGGGCGCTTGAAGGATGGCTACACCTTC.

The gene calls are TRBV3-1 (or the pseudogene TRBV3-2) and TRBJ1-2; 9 bases map to TRBD1. Looked up from germline, CDR1 is LGHDT and CDR2 is YNNKEL (reference sequence). This CDR3 contains 12 residues. The trim removed 5 bases at V and 12 bases at J, leaving 7 bases unmatched. The CDR3 coding sequence is TGTGCCAGCAGCGCCGGACAGGGGAGGAACACCTTC. Translating it yields CASSAGQGRNTF.

This clone was recorded a few times. This chain joins TRBV6-4 and TRBJ2-1; weak D call: TRBD2 (5 bases). This CDR3 spans 13 amino acids. Trimming removed 6 bases from V and 8 bases from J, with 14 bases in between. The germline CDR1 and CDR2 sequences are MRHNA and SNTAGT. CDR3 bases: TGTGCCAGCAGCACTAGTGCTACGGATGAGCAGTTCTTC. Translating gives CASSTSATDEQFF.

The chain employs TRBV6-5 and TRBJ1-2, with D possibly being TRBD1 (5 bases). The germline CDR1 and CDR2 sequences are MNHEY and SVGAGI. This CDR3 has 13 amino acids. Between the trimmed V and J ends, which lost 4 bases and 2 bases, there was a span of 8 bases. The CDR3 sequence: CASSWAGNYGYTF. CDR3 DNA: TGTGCCAGCAGTTGGGCAGGGAACTATGGCTACACCTTC.

The chain joins TRBV6-5 to TRBJ2-7; D is unclear. The CDR3 is 14 residues long. The germline V and J ends were trimmed by 8 bases and 7 bases, with 21 bases remaining between them. Per the germline V gene, CDR1 is MNHEY and CDR2 is SVGAGI. CDR3 nucleotide sequence: TGTGCCAGCGGTCTGCTGTCGATCCCGAGAGAGCAGTACTTC. This encodes CASGLLSIPREQYF.

The V gene is TRBV9, the J gene TRBJ2-6, with a weak D call TRBD1 (6 bases). The CDR3 has 14 residues. Trimming removed 0 bases from V and 13 bases from J, with 14 bases in between. Germline values: CDR1 SGDLS, CDR2 YYNGEE. CDR3 in amino acids: CASSVVGRGSVLTF. Here the CDR3 DNA reads TGTGCCAGCAGCGTAGTCGGCAGGGGTTCGGTCCTGACTTTC.

V is TRBV14 and J is TRBJ2-2, with TRBD2 matching over 8 bases. V gave up 5 bases and J gave up 5 bases; unmatched junction bases: 13. Germline loops: CDR1 SGHDN, CDR2 FVKESK. The CDR3 loop spans 17 amino acids. The CDR3 DNA follows: TGTGCCAGCAGCTTGGCCGGGACTAGATCTCATACCGGGGAGCTGTTTTTT. Its translation: CASSLAGTRSHTGELFF.

The CDR3 DNA is TGTGCCAGCAGAATACGGAGCCCCTACGAGCAGTACTTC. It codes for CASRIRSPYEQYF. The chain combines TRBV28 with TRBJ2-7; D is unclear. Per the germline V gene, CDR1 is MDHEN and CDR2 is SYDVKM. The ends were cut back, 6 bases at V and 2 bases at J, with 11 bases in the middle. This CDR3 spans 13 amino acids.

This clone occurred once. At one end, the junction sequence differs from germline, possibly due to a read error. The chain combines TRBV24-1 with TRBJ1-4; D is possibly TRBD1 (5 bases). This CDR3 contains 15 residues. Germline V gene sequence: CDR1 KGHDR, CDR2 SFDVKD. CDR3 sequence: CATSDSGIGNVKLFF. The CDR3 DNA is TGTGCCACCAGTGATTCAGGGATAGGGAATGTAAAACTGTTTTTT.